Below are 5 T cell receptor beta chains sequenced from a single sample in a study of blood T cell repertoires in COVID-19. Sequencing used immunoSEQ multiplex PCR; TCRdb keeps in-frame clones, though not all of them. The sample shows a few hundred thousand clones, about 87% of them seen only once. The specimen was peripheral blood. These receptors originate from a woman aged 30 to 39 who had recovered from COVID-19.

This clone showed up just once. The V gene is TRBV18, the J gene TRBJ2-3; 9 bases match TRBD1. The germline V gene encodes CDR1 KGHSH and CDR2 LQKENI. V lost 3 bases and J lost 1; bases outside the gene matches: 2. The CDR3 has 15 amino acids. The CDR3 nucleotides are TGTGCCAGCTCACCCCGGGACAGGGGCACAGATACGCAGTATTTT. This encodes CASSPRDRGTDTQYF.

This chain connects TRBV6-1 to TRBJ1-2; 10 bases agree with TRBD1. With 3 bases clipped from V and 11 bases from J, the junction kept 6 bases outside the gene matches. Looked up from germline, CDR1 is MNHNS and CDR2 is SASEGT. The CDR3 length is 13 residues. The CDR3 DNA follows: TGTGCCAGCAGTGAGTCAGGGACAGGGGCATACACCTTC. Protein product: CASSESGTGAYTF.

This chain uses TRBV5-5 with TRBJ1-2; no clear D gene. The ends were cut back, 0 bases at V and 1 base at J, with 7 bases in the middle. The CDR3 has 14 residues. Germline CDR1 and CDR2: SGHKS and YYEKEE (reference sequence). The CDR3: CASSLARNNYGYTF. DNA for the CDR3: TGTGCCAGCAGCTTGGCCCGTAATAACTATGGCTACACCTTC.

The V gene is TRBV19, the J gene TRBJ2-7, with D tentatively TRBD1 (6 bases). This CDR3 is built from 18 residues. Germline V gives CDR1 LNHDA, CDR2 SQIVND (reference sequence). V was trimmed by 4 bases and J by 7 bases, leaving 29 bases between them. CDR3 amino acids: CASSTSRMSERKRGEQYF. DNA for the CDR3: TGTGCCAGTAGTACCTCCCGGATGAGCGAAAGAAAAAGGGGGGAGCAGTACTTC.

The chain links TRBV9 to TRBJ2-5, with D perhaps matching TRBD1 (5 bases). Germline lookup yields CDR1 SGDLS and CDR2 YYNGEE. Trimming shortened V by 4 bases and J by 1 base, and 8 bases separated the two germline ends. The CDR3 totals 13 residues. CDR3 residues: CASSRQTQETQYF. CDR3 DNA: TGTGCCAGCAGCAGACAGACCCAAGAGACCCAGTACTTC.